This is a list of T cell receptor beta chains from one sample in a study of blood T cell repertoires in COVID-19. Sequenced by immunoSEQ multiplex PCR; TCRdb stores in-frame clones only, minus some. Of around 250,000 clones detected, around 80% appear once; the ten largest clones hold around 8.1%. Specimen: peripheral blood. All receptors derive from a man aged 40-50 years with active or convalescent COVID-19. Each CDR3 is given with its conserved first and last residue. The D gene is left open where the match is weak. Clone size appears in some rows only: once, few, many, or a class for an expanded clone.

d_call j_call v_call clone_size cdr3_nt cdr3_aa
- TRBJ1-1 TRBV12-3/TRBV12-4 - TGTGCCAGCAGTTTAGCGGGGGGGACTGAAGCTTTCTTT CASSLAGGTEAFF
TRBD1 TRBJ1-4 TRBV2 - TGTGCCAGCGCATCGACAGGGATGGATGAAAAACTGTTTTTT CASASTGMDEKLFF
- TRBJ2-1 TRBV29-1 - TGCAGCGTTGAAGGGCGGGTAGTAAACAATGAGCAGTTCTTC CSVEGRVVNNEQFF
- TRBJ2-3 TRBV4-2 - TGTGCCAGCAGCCAAAAAAGCGGCAGCTCTAGCACAGATACGCAGTATTTT CASSQKSGSSSTDTQYF
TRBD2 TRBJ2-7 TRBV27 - TGTGCCAGCAGTTTATCGGGCCTCTCGGTCCGGGGGGCCTACGAGCAGTACTTC CASSLSGLSVRGAYEQYF
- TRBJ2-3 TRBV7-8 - TGTGCCAGCAGCTTAAACAGTCGGGATACGCAGTATTTT CASSLNSRDTQYF
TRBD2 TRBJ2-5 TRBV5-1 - TGCGCCAGCAGCGGCGGCGGGGGGGACTTGGGAGAGACCCAGTACTTC CASSGGGGDLGETQYF
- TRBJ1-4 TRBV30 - TGTGCCTGGAGTGTACTAACAGGGCCTAATGAAAAACTGTTTTTT CAWSVLTGPNEKLFF
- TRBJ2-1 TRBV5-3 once TGTGCCAGAAGCTTGGACAGGGCGGTTTCCTACAATGAGCAGTTCTTC CARSLDRAVSYNEQFF
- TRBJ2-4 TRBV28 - TGTGCCAGCAGTTCCCCTACCGTGTTTCAAAACATTCAGTACTTC CASSSPTVFQNIQYF
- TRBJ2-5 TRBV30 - TGTGCCTGGGGACCTGCCGTTGGAGCCCGGGAGACCCAGTACTTC CAWGPAVGARETQYF
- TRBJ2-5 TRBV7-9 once TGTGCCAGCAGCTACGACAGGGCACGGCGGGGGACCCAGTACTTC CASSYDRARRGTQYF
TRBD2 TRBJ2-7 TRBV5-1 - TGCGCCAGCAGCTTAAGGACTAGCGGGAGCCACGAGCAGTACTTC CASSLRTSGSHEQYF
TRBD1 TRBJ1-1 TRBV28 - TGTGCCAGCAGTTTAGACAGGGCCACTGAAGCTTTCTTT CASSLDRATEAFF
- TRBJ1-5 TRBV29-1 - TGCAGCGCGGGGGAGGGATCGGCGGATCAGCCCCAGCATTTT CSAGEGSADQPQHF
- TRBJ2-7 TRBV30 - TGTGCCTGGAGCGCCGGACAGTGGAGCTCCTACGAGCAGTACTTC CAWSAGQWSSYEQYF
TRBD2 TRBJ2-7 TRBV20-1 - TGCAGTGCTAGTGAGCGTTTTGGACTAGCGGGGTACGAGCAGTACTTC CSASERFGLAGYEQYF
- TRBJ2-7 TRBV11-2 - TGTGCCAGCAGCTCGATTCGACAGGTTTGGGGCGAGCAGTACTTC CASSSIRQVWGEQYF
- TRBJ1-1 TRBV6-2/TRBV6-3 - TGTGCCAGCAGTTCCCCAGGGAAGAACACTGAAGCTTTCTTT CASSSPGKNTEAFF
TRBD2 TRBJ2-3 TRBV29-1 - TGCAGCGTTGAACTGGCTAGCGGGAGAGTAAGGGGCACAGATACGCAGTATTTT CSVELASGRVRGTDTQYF
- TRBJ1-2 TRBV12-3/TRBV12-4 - TGTGCCAGCAGCTCACAGGGCCGCTATGGCTACACCTTC CASSSQGRYGYTF
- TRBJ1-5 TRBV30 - TGTGCCTGGAGTCGGGTGAAAGGTGAGCCCCAGCATTTT CAWSRVKGEPQHF
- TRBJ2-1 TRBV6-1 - TGTGCCAGCAGTTATCAGGGGGGCTATGAGCAGTTCTTC CASSYQGGYEQFF
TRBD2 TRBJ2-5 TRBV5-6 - TGTGCCAGCAGCCCAACTAGCGGTCAAGAGACCCAGTACTTC CASSPTSGQETQYF
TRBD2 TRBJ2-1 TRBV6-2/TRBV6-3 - TGTGCCAGCAGTCGTAGCGGGGGGAACTACAATGAGCAGTTCTTC CASSRSGGNYNEQFF
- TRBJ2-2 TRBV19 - TGTGCCAGTACCTCAACACCGTTGGCCGGGGAGCTGTTTTTT CASTSTPLAGELFF
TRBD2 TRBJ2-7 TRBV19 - TGTGCCAGTAGTCCTAAAGGACTAGCGGGGCCCGGGGAGCAGTACTTC CASSPKGLAGPGEQYF
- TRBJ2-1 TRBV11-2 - TGTGCCAGCAGCTTAGGGAGATTGGTAAATGAGCAGTTCTTC CASSLGRLVNEQFF
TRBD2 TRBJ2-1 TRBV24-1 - TGTGCCACCAGTGATTTTTCTAGCGGGGGGACCTACAATGAGCAGTTCTTC CATSDFSSGGTYNEQFF
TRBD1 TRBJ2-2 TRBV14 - TGTGCCAGCAGCCAAGATTTGGGGACAGGGTGGACCGGGGAGCTGTTTTTT CASSQDLGTGWTGELFF
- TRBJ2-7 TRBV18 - TGTGCCAGCTCACTGCTCCCGGGGGAGAGCTCCTACGAGCAGTACTTC CASSLLPGESSYEQYF
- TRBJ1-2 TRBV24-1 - TGTGCCACCAGTGATTCGGGGTCTCATGGCTACACCTTC CATSDSGSHGYTF
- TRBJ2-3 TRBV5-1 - TGCGCCAGTTCCGACGGGAGTGTGGATACGCAGTATTTT CASSDGSVDTQYF
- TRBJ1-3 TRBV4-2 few TGTGCCAGCAGCCAAGAACCCCCAGACTCTGGAAACACCATATATTTT CASSQEPPDSGNTIYF
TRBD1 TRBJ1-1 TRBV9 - TGTGCCAGCAGCGGTAGGGGACAGGGGCCCACTGAAGCTTTCTTT CASSGRGQGPTEAFF
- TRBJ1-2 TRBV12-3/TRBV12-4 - TGTGCCAGCAGTTTAGTCGGGGAGCGCTACACCTTC CASSLVGERYTF
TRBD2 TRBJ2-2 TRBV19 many TGTGCCAGTAGTATCCTAGGACTAGCGGGGGTGAACACCGGGGAGCTGTTTTTT CASSILGLAGVNTGELFF
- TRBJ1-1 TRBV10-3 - TGTGCCATCAGTGATAGGGGACTTGAAGCTTTCTTT CAISDRGLEAFF
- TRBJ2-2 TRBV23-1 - TGCGCCAGCAGTCAGGTCGCCCTTCCGGGACTCCTGTACACCGGGGAGCTGTTTTTT CASSQVALPGLLYTGELFF
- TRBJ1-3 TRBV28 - TGTGCCAGCAGTTCTCCTCGGGGACATGGAAACACCATATATTTT CASSSPRGHGNTIYF
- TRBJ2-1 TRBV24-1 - TGTGCCACCACGGGCCTAGCCAGCAATGAGCAGTTCTTC CATTGLASNEQFF
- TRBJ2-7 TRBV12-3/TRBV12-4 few TGTGCCAGCAGTTTAGGGACACCCTACGAGCAGTACTTC CASSLGTPYEQYF
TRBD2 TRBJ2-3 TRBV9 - TGTGCCAGCAGCTCTGGACTAGCTCGCACAGATACGCAGTATTTT CASSSGLARTDTQYF
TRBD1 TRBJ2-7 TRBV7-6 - TGTGCCAGCAGCTCGGGAGGGACAGGGGTTCCCTACGAGCAGTACTTC CASSSGGTGVPYEQYF
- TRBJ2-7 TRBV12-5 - TGTGCTAGTGGTTTTGATACGGGTACAATCTACGAGCAGTACTTC CASGFDTGTIYEQYF
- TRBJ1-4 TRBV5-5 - TGTGCCAGCAGCTTACAGGGATTAGGTAATGAAAAACTGTTTTTT CASSLQGLGNEKLFF